This paragraph covers one T cell receptor (beta chain) sequence. The source of the sample is a study of blood T cell repertoires in COVID-19. As for the study in general: The United States, Italy and Spain supplied acute and convalescent COVID-19 samples. T cells, B-cell-depleted T cells, or PBMCs provided the cDNA or gDNA that served as material.

Germline V CDR1 and CDR2: LNHDA, SQIVND (reference sequence). The junction had 8 bases not matched to a gene; V was cut back by 7 bases and J by 0 bases. This CDR3 is 16 amino acids long. As processed by the authors: How many nucleated cells were present was estimated from reference gene primer amplification. Profiling relied on immunoSEQ multiplex PCR, and the TCRdb table lists in-frame clones only, not all of them. Clone size and the V and J calls come from that table; the DNA yielded D and trimming. The sample has approximately 160,000 clones, roughly 83% seen once. The receptor's source is a man aged 18 to 30 with active or convalescent COVID-19. Sequencing input: peripheral blood. This chain joins TRBV19 and TRBJ1-2; 10 bases align to TRBD1. CDR3 in amino acids: CASKPGQGRTNYGYTF. For the CDR3, the DNA is TGTGCCAGTAAACCGGGACAGGGGCGAACTAACTATGGCTACACCTTC.